This T cell receptor beta chain stems from a study of vaccination effects on CD4 cells after COVID-19. Across the whole study: Post-vaccine specimens arrived a median 72 days past the second dose.

Note on this clone: Antigen unknown.

The repertoire was sequenced with immunoSEQ multiplex PCR; TCRdb's copy has only in-frame clones and lacks some. This table holds under 80,000 clones, under 85% found once. The CDR3 extends over 12 amino acids. Trimming removed 1 base at V and 7 bases at J, with 4 bases between. Germline V gene lookup returns CDR1 SGHTA and CDR2 FQGTGA. Sequencing followed a ViraFEST assay step that expanded antigen-specific CD4+ T cells with viral peptide pools. Following culture for roughly 10 days, CD4+ T cells were isolated. The vaccine given was either BNT162b2 or mRNA-1273, in two doses. A half-volume exchange with IL-2 medium occurred on days 3 and 7.

The specimen was CD4+ T cells from PBMCs cultured with HCoV-OC43 spike peptides, collected after COVID-19 vaccination. The sample's subset: HCoV-OC43 spike overlapping peptide pool stimulation. J is TRBJ2-2 and V is TRBV7-3, with D uncertain. The sequence derives from a human donor who received a COVID-19 vaccine. In DNA, the CDR3 is TGTGCCAGCAGCTTAATAGACGGGGAGCTGTTTTTT. It translates to CASSLIDGELFF.